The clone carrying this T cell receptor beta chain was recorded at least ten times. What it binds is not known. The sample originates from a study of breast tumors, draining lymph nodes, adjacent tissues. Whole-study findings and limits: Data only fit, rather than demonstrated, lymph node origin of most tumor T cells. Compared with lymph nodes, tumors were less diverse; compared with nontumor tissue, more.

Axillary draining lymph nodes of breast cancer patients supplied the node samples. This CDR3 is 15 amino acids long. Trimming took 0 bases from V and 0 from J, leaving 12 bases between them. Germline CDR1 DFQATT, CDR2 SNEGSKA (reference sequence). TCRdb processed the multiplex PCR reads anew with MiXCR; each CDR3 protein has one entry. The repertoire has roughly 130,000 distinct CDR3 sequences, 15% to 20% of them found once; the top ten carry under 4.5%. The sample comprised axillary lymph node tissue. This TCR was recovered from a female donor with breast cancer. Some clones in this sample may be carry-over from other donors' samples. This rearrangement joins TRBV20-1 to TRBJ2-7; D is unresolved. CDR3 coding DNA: TGCAGTGCTAGAGATCCAGGACGGAACTCCTACGAGCAGTACTTC. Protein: CSARDPGRNSYEQYF.